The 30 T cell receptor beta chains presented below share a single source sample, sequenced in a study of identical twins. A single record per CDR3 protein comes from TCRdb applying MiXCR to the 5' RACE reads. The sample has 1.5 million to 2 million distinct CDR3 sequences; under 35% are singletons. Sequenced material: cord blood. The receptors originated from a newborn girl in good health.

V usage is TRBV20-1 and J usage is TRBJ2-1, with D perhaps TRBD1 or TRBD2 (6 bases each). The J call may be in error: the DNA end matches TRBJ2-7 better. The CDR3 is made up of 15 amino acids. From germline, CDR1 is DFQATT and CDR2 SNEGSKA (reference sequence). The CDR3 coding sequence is TGCAGTGCCTCACCCCTAAGGGGGGCCTACAATGAGCAGTACTTC. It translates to CSASPLRGAYNEQYF.

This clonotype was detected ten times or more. CDR3 loop: CASSVSPSTDTQYF. The CDR3, as DNA: TGTGCCAGCAGCGTGTCACCTAGCACAGATACGCAGTATTTT. The chain has TRBV9 and TRBJ2-3, with D uncertain. V was clipped by 2 bases and J by 0 bases, with 7 bases between them. CDR1 and CDR2 from the germline V gene are SGDLS and YYNGEE. This CDR3 is 14 amino acids long.

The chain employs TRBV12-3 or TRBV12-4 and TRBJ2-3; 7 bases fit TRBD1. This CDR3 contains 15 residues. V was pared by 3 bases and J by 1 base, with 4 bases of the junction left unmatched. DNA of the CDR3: TGTGCCAGCAGTTTTGTGGGACAGCGCACAGATACGCAGTATTTT. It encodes CASSFVGQRTDTQYF.

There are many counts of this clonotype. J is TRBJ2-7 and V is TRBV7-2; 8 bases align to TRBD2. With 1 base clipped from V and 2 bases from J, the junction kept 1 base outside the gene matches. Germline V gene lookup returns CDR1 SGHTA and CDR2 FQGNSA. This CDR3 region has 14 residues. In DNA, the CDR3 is TGTGCCAGCAGCTTAGTGGGACTAGCCTACGAGCAGTACTTC. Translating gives CASSLVGLAYEQYF. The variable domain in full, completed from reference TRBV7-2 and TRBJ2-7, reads GAGVSQSPSNKVTEKGKDVELRCDPISGHTALYWYRQSLGQGLEFLIYFQGNSAPDKSGLPSDRFSAERTGGSVSTLTIQRTQQEDSAVYLCASSLVGLAYEQYFGPGTRLTVT.

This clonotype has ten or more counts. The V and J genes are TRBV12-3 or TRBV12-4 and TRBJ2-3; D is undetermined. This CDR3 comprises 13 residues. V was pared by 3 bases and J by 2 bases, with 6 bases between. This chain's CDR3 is CASSFGYTDTQYF. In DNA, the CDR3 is TGTGCCAGCAGTTTCGGCTACACAGATACGCAGTATTTT.

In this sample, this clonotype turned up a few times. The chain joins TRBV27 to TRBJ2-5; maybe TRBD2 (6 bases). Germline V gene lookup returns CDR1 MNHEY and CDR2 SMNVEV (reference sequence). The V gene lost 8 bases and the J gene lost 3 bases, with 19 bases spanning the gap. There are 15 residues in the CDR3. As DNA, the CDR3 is TGTGCCAGCGGACCCATGACTAGTGGGAAAGAGACCCAGTACTTC. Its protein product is CASGPMTSGKETQYF.

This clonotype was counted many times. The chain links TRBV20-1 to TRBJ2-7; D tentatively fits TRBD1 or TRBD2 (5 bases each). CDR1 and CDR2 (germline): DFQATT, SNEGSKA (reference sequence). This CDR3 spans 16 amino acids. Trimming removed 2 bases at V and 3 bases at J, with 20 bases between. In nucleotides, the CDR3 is TGCAGTGCTAGAAATACGGGGACCGGGTCCAGCTACGAGCAGTACTTC. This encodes CSARNTGTGSSYEQYF.

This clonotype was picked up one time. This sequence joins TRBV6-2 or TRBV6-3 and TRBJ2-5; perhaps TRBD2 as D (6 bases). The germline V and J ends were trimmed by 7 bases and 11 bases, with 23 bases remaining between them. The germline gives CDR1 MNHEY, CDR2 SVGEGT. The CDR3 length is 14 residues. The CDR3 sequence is CASTDSGGYNEQYF. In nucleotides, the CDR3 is TGTGCCAGCACTGATAGCGGTGGGTACAATGAGCAGTACTTC.

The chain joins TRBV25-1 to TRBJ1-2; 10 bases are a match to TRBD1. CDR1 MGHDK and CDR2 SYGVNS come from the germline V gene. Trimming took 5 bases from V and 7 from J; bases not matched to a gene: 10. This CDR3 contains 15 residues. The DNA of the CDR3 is TGTGCCAGCAGTTCAGGGGACAGGGGAGGGTCTGGCTACACCTTC. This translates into CASSSGDRGGSGYTF.

The CDR3 spells CASSGLGTDYEQYF. The CDR3 DNA reads TGTGCCAGCAGTGGCTTGGGGACAGACTACGAGCAGTACTTC. The chain couples TRBV7-2 to TRBJ2-7, with 7 nucleotides matching TRBD1. CDR1 is SGHTA, CDR2 FQGNSA, per germline. The CDR3 is 14 residues long. Germline trimming cut 6 bases from V and 3 bases from J; bases unmatched to any gene: 8.

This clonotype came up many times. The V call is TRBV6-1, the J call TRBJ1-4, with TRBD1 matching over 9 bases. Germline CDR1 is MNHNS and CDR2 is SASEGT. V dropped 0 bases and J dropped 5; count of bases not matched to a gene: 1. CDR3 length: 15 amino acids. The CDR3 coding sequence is TGTGCCAGCAGTGAAGCGGGGACAGGGAATGAAAAACTGTTTTTT. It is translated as CASSEAGTGNEKLFF.

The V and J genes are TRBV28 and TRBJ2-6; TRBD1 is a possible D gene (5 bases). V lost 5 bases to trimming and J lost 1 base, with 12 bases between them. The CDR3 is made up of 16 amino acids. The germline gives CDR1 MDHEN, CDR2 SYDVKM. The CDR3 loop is CASSPSGHSGANVLTF. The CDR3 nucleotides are TGTGCCAGCAGTCCCTCTGGACATTCTGGGGCCAACGTCCTGACTTTC.

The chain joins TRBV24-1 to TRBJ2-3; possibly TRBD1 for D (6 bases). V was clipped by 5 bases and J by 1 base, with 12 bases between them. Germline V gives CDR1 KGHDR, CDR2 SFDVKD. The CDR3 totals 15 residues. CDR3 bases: TGTGCCACCAGTGTTTCAGGGGTCCGCACAGATACGCAGTATTTT. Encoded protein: CATSVSGVRTDTQYF.

In DNA, the CDR3 is TGTGCCACCAAAGCCGGGACTAGTCGGCAAGAGACCCAGTACTTC. It yields the protein CATKAGTSRQETQYF. The chain uses TRBV6-1 and TRBJ2-5; TRBD2 agrees at 8 bases. CDR1 is MNHNS and CDR2 is SASEGT in the germline V gene. V dropped 10 bases and J dropped 2; count of bases not matched to a gene: 12. The CDR3 spans 15 residues.

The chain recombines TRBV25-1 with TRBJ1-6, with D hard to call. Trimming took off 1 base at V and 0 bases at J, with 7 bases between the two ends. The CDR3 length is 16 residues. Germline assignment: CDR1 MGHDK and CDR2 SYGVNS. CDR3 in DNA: TGTGCCAGCAGTGAATTGGGTGTCTCCTATAATTCACCCCTCCACTTT. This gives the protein CASSELGVSYNSPLHF.

The CDR3 region is CASRRPRTSAYEQYF. DNA for the CDR3: TGTGCCAGCAGAAGGCCTCGGACTAGCGCCTACGAGCAGTACTTC. The rearrangement joins TRBV6-2 or TRBV6-3 to TRBJ2-7, with 9 bases identical to TRBD2. The germline CDR1 and CDR2 sequences are MNHEY and SVGEGT. The CDR3 contains 15 residues. V lost 6 bases to trimming and J lost 2 bases; unmatched junction nucleotides: 8.

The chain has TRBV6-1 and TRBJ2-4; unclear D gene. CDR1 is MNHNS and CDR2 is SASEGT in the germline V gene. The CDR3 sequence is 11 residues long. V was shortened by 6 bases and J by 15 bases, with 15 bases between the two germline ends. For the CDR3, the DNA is TGTGCCAGCAGGGGCGGCTACGAGCGGTACTTC. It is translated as CASRGGYERYF.

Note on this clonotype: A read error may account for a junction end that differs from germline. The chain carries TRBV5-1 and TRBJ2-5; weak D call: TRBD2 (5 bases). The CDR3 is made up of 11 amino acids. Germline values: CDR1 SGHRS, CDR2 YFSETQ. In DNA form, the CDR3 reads TGCGCCAGCAGCTTGTGGGAGACCCTGTACTTC. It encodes CASSLWETLYF.

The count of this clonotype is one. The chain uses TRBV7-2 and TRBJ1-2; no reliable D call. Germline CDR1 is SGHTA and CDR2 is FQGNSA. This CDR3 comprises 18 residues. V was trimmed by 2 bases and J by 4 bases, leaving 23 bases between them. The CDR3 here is CASSLFLLRVGSSYGYTF. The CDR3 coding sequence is TGTGCCAGCAGCTTATTTCTTCTGAGGGTCGGATCTAGCTATGGCTACACCTTC.

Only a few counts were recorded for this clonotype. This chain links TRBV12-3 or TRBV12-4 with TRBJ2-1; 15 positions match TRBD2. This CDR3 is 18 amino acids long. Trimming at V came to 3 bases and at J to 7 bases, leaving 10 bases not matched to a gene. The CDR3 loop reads CASSFGLAGGPITNEQFF. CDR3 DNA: TGTGCCAGCAGTTTCGGACTAGCGGGGGGGCCGATAACAAATGAGCAGTTCTTC.

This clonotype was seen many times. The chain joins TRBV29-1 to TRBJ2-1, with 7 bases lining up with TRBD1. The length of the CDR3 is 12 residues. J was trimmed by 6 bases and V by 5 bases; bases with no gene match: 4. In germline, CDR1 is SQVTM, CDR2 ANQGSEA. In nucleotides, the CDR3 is TGCAGCGTTACCCGGGACAGCAATGAGCAGTTCTTC. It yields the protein CSVTRDSNEQFF.

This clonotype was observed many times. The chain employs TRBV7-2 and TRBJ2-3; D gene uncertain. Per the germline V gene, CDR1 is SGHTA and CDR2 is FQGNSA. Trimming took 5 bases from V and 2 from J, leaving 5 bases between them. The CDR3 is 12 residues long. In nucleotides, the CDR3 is TGTGCCAGCAGCACATACACAGATACGCAGTATTTT. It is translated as CASSTYTDTQYF.

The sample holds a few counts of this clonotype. DNA for the CDR3: TGCGCCAGCAGCCTCGCGGACAGGATCGCCTACGAGCAGTACTTC. Its translation is CASSLADRIAYEQYF. The chain links TRBV4-1 to TRBJ2-7, with 7 bases lining up with TRBD1. The CDR3 is 15 amino acids. The germline CDR1 and CDR2 sequences are MGHRA and YSYEKL. Losses at the gene ends were 4 bases for V and 2 bases for J; bases not matched to a gene: 8.

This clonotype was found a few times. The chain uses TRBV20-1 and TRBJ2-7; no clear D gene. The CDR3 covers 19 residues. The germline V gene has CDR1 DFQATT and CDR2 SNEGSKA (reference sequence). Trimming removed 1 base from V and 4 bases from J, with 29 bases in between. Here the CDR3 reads CSARALTYQGLQAKYEQYF. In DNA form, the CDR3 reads TGCAGTGCTAGAGCTCTGACGTACCAAGGCCTACAAGCCAAGTACGAGCAGTACTTC.

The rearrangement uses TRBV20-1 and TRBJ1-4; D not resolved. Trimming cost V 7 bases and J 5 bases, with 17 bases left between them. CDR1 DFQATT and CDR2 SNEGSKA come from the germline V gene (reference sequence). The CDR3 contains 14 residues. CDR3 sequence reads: CSVSLGSLNEKLFF. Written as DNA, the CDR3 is TGCAGTGTCTCGTTAGGCAGTTTAAATGAAAAACTGTTTTTT.

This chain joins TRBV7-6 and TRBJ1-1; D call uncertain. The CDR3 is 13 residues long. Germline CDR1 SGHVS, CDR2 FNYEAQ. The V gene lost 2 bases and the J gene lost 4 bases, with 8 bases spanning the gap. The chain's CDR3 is CASSLKRRTEAFF. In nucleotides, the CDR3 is TGTGCCAGCAGCTTAAAGAGGCGCACTGAAGCTTTCTTT.

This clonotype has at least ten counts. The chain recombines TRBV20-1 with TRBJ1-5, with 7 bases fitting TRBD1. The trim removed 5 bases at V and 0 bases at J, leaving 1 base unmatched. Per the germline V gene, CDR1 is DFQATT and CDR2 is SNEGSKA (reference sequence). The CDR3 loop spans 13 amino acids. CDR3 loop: CSADRDSNQPQHF. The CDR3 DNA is TGCAGTGCTGACAGGGATAGCAATCAGCCCCAGCATTTT.

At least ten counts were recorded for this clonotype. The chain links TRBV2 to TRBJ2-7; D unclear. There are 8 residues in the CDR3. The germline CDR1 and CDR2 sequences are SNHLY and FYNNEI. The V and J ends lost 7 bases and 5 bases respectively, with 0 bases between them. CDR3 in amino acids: CASNEQYF. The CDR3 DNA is TGTGCCAGCAACGAGCAGTACTTC.

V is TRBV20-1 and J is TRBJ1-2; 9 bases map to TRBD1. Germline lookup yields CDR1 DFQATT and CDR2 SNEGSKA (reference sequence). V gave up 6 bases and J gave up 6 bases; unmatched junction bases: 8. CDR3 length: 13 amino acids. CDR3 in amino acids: CSAFAGDRDGYTF. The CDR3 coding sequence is TGCAGTGCATTCGCCGGGGACAGGGATGGCTACACCTTC.

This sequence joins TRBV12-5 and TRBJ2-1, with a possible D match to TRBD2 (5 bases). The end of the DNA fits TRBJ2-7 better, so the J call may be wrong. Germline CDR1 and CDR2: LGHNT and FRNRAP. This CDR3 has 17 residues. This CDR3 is CASGLGPLAASYNEQYF. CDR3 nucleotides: TGTGCTAGTGGTTTGGGACCCCTAGCAGCCTCCTACAATGAGCAGTACTTC.